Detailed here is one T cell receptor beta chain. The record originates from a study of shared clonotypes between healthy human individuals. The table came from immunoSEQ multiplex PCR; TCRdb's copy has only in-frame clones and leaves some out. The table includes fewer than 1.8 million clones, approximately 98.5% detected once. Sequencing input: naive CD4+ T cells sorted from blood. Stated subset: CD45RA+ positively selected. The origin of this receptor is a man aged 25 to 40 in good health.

The CDR3 DNA sequence: TGCGCCAGCAGCGGGACAGGGCTCTCTGGGGAGCTGTTTTTT. It encodes CASSGTGLSGELFF. The chain recombines TRBV10-1 with TRBJ2-2; 9 nucleotides line up with TRBD1. Unmatched junction bases numbered 7, after V lost 6 bases and J lost 8 bases. In germline, CDR1 is WNHNN, CDR2 SYGVQD (reference sequence). The CDR3 consists of 14 residues.